Listed below are T cell receptor beta chains from one sample, sequenced in a study of human T cells and chemical hapten exposure. TCRdb processed the RACE reads anew with MiXCR; each CDR3 protein has one entry. The sample consists of 75,000 to 100,000 distinct CDR3 sequences, roughly 8.5% of them appearing once. Sequencing was carried out using whole blood. The source of these receptors is a female donor in good health. Some clones in this sample may be carry-over from other donors' samples. CDR3s include the opening cysteine and the closing phenylalanine or tryptophan.

v_call	j_call	cdr3_aa
TRBV10-1	TRBJ2-7	CASSQGQSYEQYF
TRBV3-1	TRBJ2-3	CASSQGDSNTQYF
TRBV12-3/TRBV12-4	TRBJ2-7	CASSLAAGGYEQYF
TRBV7-9	TRBJ2-3	CASRARDRLAGPSRDTQYF
TRBV6-2/TRBV6-3	TRBJ1-4	CASRTPHEKLFF
TRBV5-4	TRBJ1-4	CASSQTGSSEKLFF
TRBV28	TRBJ2-6	CASSSVTGVISGANVLTF
TRBV5-1	TRBJ1-1	CASSLVSFRDRDNEAFF
TRBV2	TRBJ1-4	CASSAKGTDTKLFF
TRBV6-5	TRBJ2-1	CASTNRGLSGNVYNEQFF
TRBV11-1	TRBJ2-1	CASSFRLESSYNEQFF
TRBV30	TRBJ1-5	CAWSGTDNQPQHF
TRBV27	TRBJ1-6	CASSSQGGDSPLHF
TRBV19	TRBJ2-3	CATPGAGGDTQYF
TRBV10-3	TRBJ2-2	CAISAAGPNTGELFF
TRBV4-1	TRBJ1-4	CASSPRTGDEKLFF
TRBV24-1	TRBJ2-5	CATSEHTAGGGETQYF
TRBV4-1	TRBJ1-1	CASSHVGQGRPEAFF
TRBV7-9	TRBJ1-2	CASSLVGQGSYGYTF
TRBV5-1	TRBJ1-2	CASSPEPGGNYGYTF
TRBV11-2	TRBJ1-5	CASSPGRGGEQPQHF
TRBV7-2	TRBJ2-5	CASSFAGWGEETQYF
TRBV24-1	TRBJ1-4	CATIHNRDNPATNEKLFF
TRBV28	TRBJ1-2	CASRQGSYGYTF
TRBV20-1	TRBJ2-5	CSARDLRTGKETQYF
TRBV20-1	TRBJ2-7	CSARDLPGQSYEQYF
TRBV5-1	TRBJ2-5	CASSLAGFGTEETQYF
TRBV20-1	TRBJ2-7	CSATNYEQYF
TRBV29-1	TRBJ1-1	CSVDWGFTEAFF
TRBV6-1	TRBJ2-3	CASSATGRGLTGADTQYF
TRBV7-9	TRBJ2-5	CASLTDAQETQYF
TRBV11-2	TRBJ2-7	CASSQIGGAQYF
TRBV27	TRBJ2-3	CASSSTRSTDTQYF
TRBV13	TRBJ2-4	CASSRLRQRIAKNIQYF
TRBV6-1	TRBJ2-3	CASSMQVQDTQYF
TRBV28	TRBJ2-3	CASSLDGSTDTQYF
TRBV11-2	TRBJ1-2	CASSLDTADYGYTF
TRBV6-5	TRBJ1-5	CASKRGQGSQPQHF
TRBV5-1	TRBJ1-1	CASSLATGGTEAFF
TRBV2	TRBJ2-2	CASSGTGELFF
TRBV30	TRBJ2-1	CAWSVLIPSTGGEQFF
TRBV7-2	TRBJ2-7	CASSLGDSFSYEQYF
TRBV24-1	TRBJ1-4	CATSDRAGGDEKLFF